The 13 T cell receptor beta chains below all came from one sample that was sequenced in a study of blood T cell repertoires in COVID-19. TCRdb's copy holds only in-frame clones and misses some; the assay was immunoSEQ multiplex PCR. The table has 160,000 or so clones, about 88% seen once. The source material was peripheral blood. The receptor source for this set is a woman between 45 and 65 years old with COVID-19, enrolled during active disease.

The chain joins TRBV6-5 to TRBJ1-5, with D hard to call. The CDR3 contains 12 residues. Trimming shortened V by 4 bases and J by 2 bases, and 3 bases separated the two germline ends. Germline-derived CDR1 and CDR2 are MNHEY and SVGAGI. The CDR3: CASSSGNQPQHF. The CDR3 nucleotides are TGTGCCAGCAGTTCGGGCAATCAGCCCCAGCATTTT.

The chain couples TRBV9 to TRBJ1-4; the match to TRBD1 covers 7 bases. J gave up 3 bases and V 4 bases, and 6 bases lay outside the gene matches. The CDR3 has 15 amino acids. In germline, CDR1 is SGDLS, CDR2 YYNGEE. In nucleotides, the CDR3 is TGTGCCAGCAGCCCGTCGGGACAGCCTAATGAAAAACTGTTTTTT. Protein sequence: CASSPSGQPNEKLFF.

Turning to this clone: The junction differs from germline at one of its ends, possibly a read error. The chain employs TRBV19 and TRBJ1-5, with no clear D. Germline V CDR1 and CDR2: LNHDA, SQIVND (reference sequence). The CDR3 runs to 19 residues. CDR3 bases: TGTGCCAGTAGTATACCCGGGGTACTCACCTACCTTAGCGATCAGCCCCAGCATTTT. Protein product: CASSIPGVLTYLSDQPQHF.

The chain recombines TRBV5-5 with TRBJ1-3; D unclear. The germline V and J ends were trimmed by 2 bases and 0 bases, with 9 bases remaining between them. Germline-derived CDR1 and CDR2 are SGHKS and YYEKEE (reference sequence). The CDR3 is 15 amino acids. The CDR3 DNA follows: TGTGCCAGCAGCTTCTGGACTCTCTCTGGAAACACCATATATTTT. It translates to CASSFWTLSGNTIYF.

V usage is TRBV3-1 (or the pseudogene TRBV3-2) and J usage is TRBJ1-5, with D uncertain. This CDR3 contains 14 residues. V gave up 1 base and J gave up 3 bases, with 7 bases separating them. Germline V lookup: CDR1 LGHDT, CDR2 YNNKEL (reference sequence). CDR3 in amino acids: CASSQAGNNQPQHF. The CDR3 nucleotides read TGTGCCAGCAGCCAAGCAGGAAACAATCAGCCCCAGCATTTT.

This chain connects TRBV3-1 (or the pseudogene TRBV3-2) to TRBJ2-5; 10 bases match TRBD2. The germline V gene has CDR1 LGHDT and CDR2 YNNKEL (reference sequence). After removal of 3 bases from V and 4 bases from J, the junction contained 14 bases not matched to a gene. There are 18 residues in the CDR3. CDR3 coding DNA: TGTGCCAGCAGCCAGCCCCCGGCGAGCGGGGGGGGCGGAGAGACCCAGTACTTC. Encoded protein: CASSQPPASGGGGETQYF.

V is TRBV12-3 or TRBV12-4 and J is TRBJ2-3; D is ambiguous. With 6 bases removed from V and 5 bases from J, the gap between germline ends came to 6 bases. The CDR3 runs 11 residues. The DNA for the CDR3 is TGTGCCAGCAGCCGGGTAGATACGCAGTATTTT. This translates into CASSRVDTQYF.

The chain employs TRBV18 and TRBJ2-6; 9 bases line up with TRBD1. The junction had 5 bases not matched to a gene; V was cut back by 3 bases and J by 2 bases. CDR1 is KGHSH and CDR2 is LQKENI in the germline V gene. This CDR3 has 17 amino acids. The DNA of the CDR3 is TGTGCCAGCTCACCCCAGGGACAGGGAACTGGGGCCAACGTCCTGACTTTC. This sequence encodes CASSPQGQGTGANVLTF.

The chain recombines TRBV7-3 with TRBJ2-3; TRBD1 is a possible D gene (6 bases). The ends were cut back, 8 bases at V and 5 bases at J, with 14 bases in the middle. Per the germline V gene, CDR1 is SGHTA and CDR2 is FQGTGA. There are 13 residues in the CDR3. The CDR3 nucleotides read TGTGCCAGCGCCTGGGGGCCCGAAGATACGCAGTATTTT. Translating gives CASAWGPEDTQYF.

The rearrangement uses TRBV28 and TRBJ1-2; D gene ambiguous. Germline-derived CDR1 and CDR2 are MDHEN and SYDVKM. V lost 8 bases and J lost 1, with 11 bases in between. The CDR3 contains 13 residues. CDR3 region: CASSGGRNYGYTF. Written as DNA, the CDR3 is TGTGCCAGCTCAGGAGGCCGTAACTATGGCTACACCTTC.

The CDR3 coding sequence is TGTGCCAGCAGCCAGGGGACCTTTGAAGCTTTCTTT. Protein sequence: CASSQGTFEAFF. The rearrangement links TRBV7-2 to TRBJ1-1; the D gene is possibly TRBD1 (6 bases). The V end lost 5 bases, the J end lost 7 bases, and 11 bases lay between the germline ends. The CDR3 length is 12 residues. Germline CDR1 is SGHTA and CDR2 is FQGNSA.

The CDR3 DNA is TGTGCCTGGAGTGCAGGGACAGGGAGAAATCAGCCCCAGCATTTT. Translated: CAWSAGTGRNQPQHF. The rearrangement uses TRBV30 and TRBJ1-5; 9 bases map to TRBD1. Germline V gives CDR1 GTSNPN, CDR2 SVGIG (reference sequence). CDR3 size: 15 residues. V dropped 1 base and J dropped 4; count of bases not matched to a gene: 5. Looking up the rest from reference TRBV30 and TRBJ1-5 gives the full variable domain: SQTIHQWPATLVQPVGSPLSLECTVEGTSNPNLYWYRQAAGRGLQLLFYSVGIGQISSEVPQNLSASRPQDRQFILSSKKLLLSDSGFYLCAWSAGTGRNQPQHFGDGTRLSIL.

The chain uses TRBV7-2 and TRBJ1-3; D unresolved. The CDR3 spans 14 residues. CDR1 and CDR2 from the germline V gene are SGHTA and FQGNSA. V lost 1 base and J 0 bases, leaving 4 bases between the germline ends. Here the CDR3 DNA reads TGTGCCAGCAGCTTAGAAGCCTCTGGAAACACCATATATTTT. Encoded protein: CASSLEASGNTIYF.